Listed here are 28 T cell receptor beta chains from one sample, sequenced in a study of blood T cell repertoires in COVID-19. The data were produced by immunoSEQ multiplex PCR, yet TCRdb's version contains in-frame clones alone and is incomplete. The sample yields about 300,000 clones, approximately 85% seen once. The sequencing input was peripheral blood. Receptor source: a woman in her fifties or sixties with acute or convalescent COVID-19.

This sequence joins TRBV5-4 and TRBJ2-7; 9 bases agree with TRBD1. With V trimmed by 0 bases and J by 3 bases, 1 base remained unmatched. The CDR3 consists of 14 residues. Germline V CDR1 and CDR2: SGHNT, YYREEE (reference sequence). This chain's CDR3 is CASSLGQGDYEQYF. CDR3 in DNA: TGTGCCAGCAGCTTGGGACAGGGGGACTACGAGCAGTACTTC.

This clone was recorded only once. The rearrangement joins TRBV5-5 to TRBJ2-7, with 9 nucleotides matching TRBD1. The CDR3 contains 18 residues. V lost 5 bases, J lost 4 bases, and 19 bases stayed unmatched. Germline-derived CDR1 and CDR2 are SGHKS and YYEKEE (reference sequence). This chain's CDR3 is CASSPDRGPLERLYEQYF. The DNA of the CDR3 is TGTGCCAGCAGTCCGGACAGGGGCCCACTTGAGAGGCTGTACGAGCAGTACTTC.

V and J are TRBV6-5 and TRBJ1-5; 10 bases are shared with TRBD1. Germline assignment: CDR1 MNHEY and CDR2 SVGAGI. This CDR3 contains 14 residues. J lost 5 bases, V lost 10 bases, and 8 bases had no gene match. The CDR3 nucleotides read TGTGCCACCTGCAGGGGGACAGGGGATCAGCCCCAGCATTTT. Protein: CATCRGTGDQPQHF.

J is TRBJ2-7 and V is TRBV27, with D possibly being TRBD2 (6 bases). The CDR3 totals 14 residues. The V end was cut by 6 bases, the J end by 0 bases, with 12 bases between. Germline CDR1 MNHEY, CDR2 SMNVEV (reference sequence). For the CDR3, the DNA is TGTGCCAGCAGAACAGCGGGTCCCTCCTACGAGCAGTACTTC. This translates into CASRTAGPSYEQYF.

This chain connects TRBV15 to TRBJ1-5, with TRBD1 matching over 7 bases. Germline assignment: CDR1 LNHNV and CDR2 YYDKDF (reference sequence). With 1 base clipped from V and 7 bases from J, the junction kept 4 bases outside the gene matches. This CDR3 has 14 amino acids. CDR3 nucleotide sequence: TGTGCCACCAGCAGAGCAGGGGGTGGGCAGCCCCAGCATTTT. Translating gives CATSRAGGGQPQHF.

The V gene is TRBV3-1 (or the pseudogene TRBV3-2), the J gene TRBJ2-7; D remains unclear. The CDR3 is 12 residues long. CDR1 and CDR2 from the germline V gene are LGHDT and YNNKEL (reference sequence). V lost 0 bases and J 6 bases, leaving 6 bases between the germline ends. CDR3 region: CASSQDLGEQYF. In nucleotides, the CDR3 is TGTGCCAGCAGCCAAGATCTAGGCGAGCAGTACTTC.

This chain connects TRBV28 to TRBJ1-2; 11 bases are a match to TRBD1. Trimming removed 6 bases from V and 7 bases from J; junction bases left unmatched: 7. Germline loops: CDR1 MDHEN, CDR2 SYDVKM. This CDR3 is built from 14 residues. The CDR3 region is CASREGQGVSGYTF. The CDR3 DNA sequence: TGTGCCAGCAGGGAGGGACAGGGGGTTAGTGGCTACACCTTC.

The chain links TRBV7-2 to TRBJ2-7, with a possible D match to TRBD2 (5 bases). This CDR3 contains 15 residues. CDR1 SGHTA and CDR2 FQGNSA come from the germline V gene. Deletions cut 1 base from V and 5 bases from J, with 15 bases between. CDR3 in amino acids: CASSLVLGGSHEQYF. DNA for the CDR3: TGTGCCAGCAGCTTAGTTTTAGGAGGTTCCCACGAGCAGTACTTC.

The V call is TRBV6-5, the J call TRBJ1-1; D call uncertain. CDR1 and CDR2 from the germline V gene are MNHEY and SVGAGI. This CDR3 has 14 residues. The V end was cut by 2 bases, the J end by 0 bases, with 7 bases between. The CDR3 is CASSYDIMNTEAFF. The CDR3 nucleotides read TGTGCCAGCAGTTACGACATCATGAACACTGAAGCTTTCTTT.

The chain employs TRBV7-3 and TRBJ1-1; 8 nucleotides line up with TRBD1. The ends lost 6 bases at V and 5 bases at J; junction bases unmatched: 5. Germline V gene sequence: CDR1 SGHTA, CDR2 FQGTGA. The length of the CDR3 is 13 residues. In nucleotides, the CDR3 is TGTGCCAGCAGGCCTACAGGGGGGACTGAAGCTTTCTTT. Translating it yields CASRPTGGTEAFF.

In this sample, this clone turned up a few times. DNA of the CDR3: TGCGCCAGCAGCCCGGGCGGGACAGGGGACTACGAGCAGTACTTC. This encodes CASSPGGTGDYEQYF. This chain connects TRBV5-1 to TRBJ2-7; TRBD1 matches at 10 bases. The length of the CDR3 is 15 residues. V lost 4 bases to trimming and J lost 3 bases; unmatched junction nucleotides: 7. The V gene's germline CDR1 is SGHRS and CDR2 YFSETQ.

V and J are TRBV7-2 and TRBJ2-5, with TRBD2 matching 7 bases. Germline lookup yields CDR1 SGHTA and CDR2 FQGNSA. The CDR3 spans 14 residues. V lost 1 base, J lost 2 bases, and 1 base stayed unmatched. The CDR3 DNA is TGTGCCAGCAGCTTAGGCGGGGGACAAGAGACCCAGTACTTC. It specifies CASSLGGGQETQYF.

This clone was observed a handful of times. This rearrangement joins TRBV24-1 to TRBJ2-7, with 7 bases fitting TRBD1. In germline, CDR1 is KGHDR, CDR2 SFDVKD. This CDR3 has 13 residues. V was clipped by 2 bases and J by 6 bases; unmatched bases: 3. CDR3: CATSDSRTGEQYF. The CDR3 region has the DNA TGTGCCACCAGTGATTCCCGGACAGGCGAGCAGTACTTC.

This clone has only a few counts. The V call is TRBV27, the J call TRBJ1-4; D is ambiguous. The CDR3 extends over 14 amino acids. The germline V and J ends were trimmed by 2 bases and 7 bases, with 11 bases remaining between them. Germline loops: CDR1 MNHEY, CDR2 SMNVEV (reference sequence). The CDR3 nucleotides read TGTGCCAGCAGTTTACACCTCGGGAGTGAAAAACTGTTTTTT. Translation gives CASSLHLGSEKLFF.

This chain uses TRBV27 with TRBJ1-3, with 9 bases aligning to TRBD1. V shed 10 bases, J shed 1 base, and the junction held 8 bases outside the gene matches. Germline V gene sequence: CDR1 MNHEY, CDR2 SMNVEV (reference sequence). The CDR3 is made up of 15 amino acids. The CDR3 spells CATSPTGGSGNTIYF. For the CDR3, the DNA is TGTGCCACCAGCCCGACAGGGGGGTCTGGAAACACCATATATTTT.

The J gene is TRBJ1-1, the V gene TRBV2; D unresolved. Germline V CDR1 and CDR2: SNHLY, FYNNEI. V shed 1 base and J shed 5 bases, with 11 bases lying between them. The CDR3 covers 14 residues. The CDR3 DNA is TGTGCCAGCAGTGAAGGAATAGGGAGGACTGAAGCTTTCTTT. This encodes CASSEGIGRTEAFF.

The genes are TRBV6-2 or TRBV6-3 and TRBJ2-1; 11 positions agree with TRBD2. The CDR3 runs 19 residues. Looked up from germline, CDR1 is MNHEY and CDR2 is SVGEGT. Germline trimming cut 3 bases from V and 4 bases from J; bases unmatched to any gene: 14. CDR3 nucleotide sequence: TGTGCCAGCAGTTATCTCGGAAATAGCGGGAGGGCTCCTTACAATGAGCAGTTCTTC. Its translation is CASSYLGNSGRAPYNEQFF.

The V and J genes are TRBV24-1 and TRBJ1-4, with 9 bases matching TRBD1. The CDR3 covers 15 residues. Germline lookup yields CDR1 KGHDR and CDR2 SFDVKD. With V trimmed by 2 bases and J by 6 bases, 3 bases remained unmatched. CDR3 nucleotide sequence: TGTGCCACCAGTGATTCGACAGGGGGAGATGAAAAACTGTTTTTT. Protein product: CATSDSTGGDEKLFF.

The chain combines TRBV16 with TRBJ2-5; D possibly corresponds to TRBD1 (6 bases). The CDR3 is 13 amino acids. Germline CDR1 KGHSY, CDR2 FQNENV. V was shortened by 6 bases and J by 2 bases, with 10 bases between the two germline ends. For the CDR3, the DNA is TGTGCCAGCAGTAACAGGGTTCAAGAGACCCAGTACTTC. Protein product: CASSNRVQETQYF.

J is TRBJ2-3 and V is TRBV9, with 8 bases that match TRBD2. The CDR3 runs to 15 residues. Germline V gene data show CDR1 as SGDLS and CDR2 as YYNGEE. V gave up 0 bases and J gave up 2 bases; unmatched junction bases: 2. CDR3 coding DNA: TGTGCCAGCAGCGTAGAACTAGCGGCCACAGATACGCAGTATTTT. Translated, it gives CASSVELAATDTQYF.

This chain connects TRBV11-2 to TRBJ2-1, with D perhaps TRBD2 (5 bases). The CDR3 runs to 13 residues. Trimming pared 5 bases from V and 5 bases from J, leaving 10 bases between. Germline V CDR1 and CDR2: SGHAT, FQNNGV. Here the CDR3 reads CASSAGINNEQFF. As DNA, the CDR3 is TGTGCCAGCAGCGCCGGGATCAACAATGAGCAGTTCTTC.

This CDR3 is CASSSGPQNGQYF. CDR3 DNA: TGTGCCAGCAGCTCAGGGCCCCAAAACGGGCAGTACTTC. The chain recombines TRBV5-6 with TRBJ2-7, with D possibly being TRBD1 (5 bases). This CDR3 contains 13 residues. The germline V gene has CDR1 SGHDT and CDR2 YYEEEE. V dropped 3 bases and J dropped 9 bases, with 16 bases sitting between them. The whole variable domain, filled in from reference TRBV5-6 and TRBJ2-7, reads DAGVTQSPTHLIKTRGQQVTLRCSPKSGHDTVSWYQQALGQGPQFIFQYYEEEERQRGNFPDRFSGHQFPNYSSELNVNALLLGDSALYLCASSSGPQNGQYFGPGTRLTVT.

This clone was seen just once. The CDR3 protein is CATSRDRVGDTQYF. DNA for the CDR3: TGTGCCACCAGCAGAGACAGGGTTGGAGATACGCAGTATTTT. The V gene is TRBV15, the J gene TRBJ2-3; perhaps TRBD1 as D (5 bases). Germline CDR1 reads LNHNV; CDR2 reads YYDKDF (reference sequence). The V gene lost 0 bases and the J gene lost 5 bases, with 9 bases spanning the gap. This CDR3 is built from 14 residues.

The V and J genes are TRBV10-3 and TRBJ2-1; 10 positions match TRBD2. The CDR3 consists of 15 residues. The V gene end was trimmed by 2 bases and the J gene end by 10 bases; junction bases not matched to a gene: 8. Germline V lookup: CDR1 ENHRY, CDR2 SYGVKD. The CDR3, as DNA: TGTGCCATCAGTGAGGAAGCGGGAGGGCTGGGGGAGCAGTTCTTC. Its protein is CAISEEAGGLGEQFF.

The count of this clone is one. The CDR3: CASSFLEAGGQETQYF. The CDR3 nucleotides are TGCGCCAGCAGCTTCTTGGAGGCAGGGGGCCAAGAGACCCAGTACTTC. The chain couples TRBV5-1 to TRBJ2-5, with 7 bases fitting TRBD1. The CDR3 totals 16 residues. The junction had 8 bases not matched to a gene; V was cut back by 2 bases and J by 1 base. Germline assignment: CDR1 SGHRS and CDR2 YFSETQ.

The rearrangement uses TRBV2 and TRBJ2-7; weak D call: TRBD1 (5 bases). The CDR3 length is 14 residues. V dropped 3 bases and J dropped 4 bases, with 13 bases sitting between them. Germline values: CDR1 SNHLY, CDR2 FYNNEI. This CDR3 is CASSDQGIGYEQYF. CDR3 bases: TGTGCCAGCAGTGACCAGGGTATAGGGTACGAGCAGTACTTC.

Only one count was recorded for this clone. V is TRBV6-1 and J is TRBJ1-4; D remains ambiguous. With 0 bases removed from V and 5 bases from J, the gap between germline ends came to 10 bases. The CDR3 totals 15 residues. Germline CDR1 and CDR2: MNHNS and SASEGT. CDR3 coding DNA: TGTGCCAGCAGTGAAGCGCGCGGCGTGAATGAAAAACTGTTTTTT. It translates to CASSEARGVNEKLFF.

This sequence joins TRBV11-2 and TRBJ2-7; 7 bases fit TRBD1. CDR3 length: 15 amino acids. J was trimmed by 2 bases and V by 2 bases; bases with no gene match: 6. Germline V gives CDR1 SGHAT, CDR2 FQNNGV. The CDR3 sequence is CASSLIGDRAYEQYF. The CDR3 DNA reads TGTGCCAGCAGCTTAATAGGGGACAGAGCCTACGAGCAGTACTTC.